Detailed here is one T cell receptor beta chain. Its specificity is unknown. These data are taken from a study of cytomegalovirus exposure and HLA in healthy donors. V lost 0 bases to trimming and J lost 10 bases, with 10 bases between them. In germline, CDR1 is MGHRA, CDR2 YSYEKL. This CDR3 comprises 13 residues. TCRdb's copy holds only in-frame clones and misses some; the assay was immunoSEQ multiplex PCR. The table lists about 250,000 clones, 87% of them singletons. Whole-study results and caveats: There were over 150 TCR beta chains listed as cytomegalovirus-associated. Confirmation in vitro established that a few CMV-associated chains were specific for CMV antigens. Rarity held for most TCR sequences, but there were some public TCRs that occurred in many donors.

The receptor was derived from a man in his late teens or twenties in good health and CMV-seronegative. What was sequenced was PBMCs. The chain employs TRBV4-1 and TRBJ2-1, with D possibly TRBD2 on 5 matching bases. DNA for the CDR3: TGCGCCAGCAGCCAAGATCTATGGGAGGAGCAGTTCTTC. It specifies CASSQDLWEEQFF.